One T cell receptor beta chain is described in this entry. Its antigen is as yet unknown. This sample was taken from a study of cytomegalovirus exposure and HLA in healthy donors. Study-wide results and limits: Previous analysis showed most TCR beta V segments were productive about 90% or about 30% of the time.

This PCR relied on a set of 60 Vbeta primers and 13 Jbeta primers. Only in-frame clones appear in the TCRdb table, and some are missing; sequencing was by immunoSEQ multiplex PCR. The repertoire holds over 150,000 clones, with roughly three quarters as singletons. Sequenced: PBMCs. The receptor comes from a woman aged 50 to 65 in good health and CMV-seropositive.

The DNA for the CDR3 is TGTGCCTGGAGTGGGGGGGACGGATTCAACGAGCAGTACTTC. Translating gives CAWSGGDGFNEQYF. The chain links TRBV30 to TRBJ2-7; tentatively, D is TRBD2 (6 bases). Germline V gene lookup returns CDR1 GTSNPN and CDR2 SVGIG (reference sequence). The CDR3 runs 14 residues. Trimming cost V 1 base and J 5 bases, with 15 bases left between them.